The 28 T cell receptor beta chains presented below share a single source sample, sequenced in a study of human T cells and chemical hapten exposure. Time point specified: pre-sensitization, week 0. Treatment: therapeutic diphenylcyclopropenone sensitization with weekly scalp DPC. TCRdb re-derived calls from the RACE reads in MiXCR, one entry per CDR3 protein. The top ten hold just over 2.5% of the sample, which has roughly 380,000 distinct CDR3 sequences, 4.5% to 5.5% seen once. Here the sequenced sample was whole blood, taken in connection with sensitization to the hapten diphenylcyclopropenone (DPC). Every receptor here comes from a woman in her forties or fifties with alopecia areata. Some clones in this sample may be carry-over from other donors' samples.

There are a few counts of this clonotype. The chain carries TRBV14 and TRBJ1-1, with a possible D match to TRBD1 (5 bases). The CDR3 covers 13 residues. Germline CDR1 SGHDN, CDR2 FVKESK. The V gene lost 3 bases and the J gene lost 4 bases, with 9 bases spanning the gap. The CDR3 loop is CASSQPGTTEAFF. The CDR3 DNA reads as TGTGCCAGCAGCCAGCCGGGGACCACTGAAGCTTTCTTT.

The rearrangement links TRBV9 to TRBJ2-7; D is undetermined. This CDR3 has 16 residues. Germline lookup yields CDR1 SGDLS and CDR2 YYNGEE. Trimming removed 4 bases at V and 6 bases at J, with 23 bases between. The CDR3 nucleotides are TGTGCCAGCAGCCCAGGTATCGGGCCAACTCGGTCCGAGCAGTACTTC. This codes for CASSPGIGPTRSEQYF.

This clonotype was picked up many times. The chain combines TRBV28 with TRBJ2-1, with 12 bases that match TRBD2. Germline values: CDR1 MDHEN, CDR2 SYDVKM. The CDR3 is 15 amino acids. V trimming: 4 bases; J trimming: 8 bases; junction bases outside the gene matches: 6. The CDR3 DNA is TGTGCCAGCAGTTCTAGCGGGGGGGCCGGTTATGAGCAGTTCTTC. Translated, it gives CASSSSGGAGYEQFF.

This clonotype was recorded many times. The rearrangement uses TRBV28 and TRBJ1-6; a weak D match, TRBD1 (5 bases). CDR1 and CDR2 from the germline V gene are MDHEN and SYDVKM. The V end lost 6 bases, the J end lost 14 bases, and 11 bases lay between the germline ends. The CDR3 has 11 amino acids. For the CDR3, the DNA is TGTGCCAGCAGGGGGACTCCAGCCCTCCACTTT. The encoded protein is CASRGTPALHF.

In its sample, this clonotype was seen a few times. This chain joins TRBV29-1 and TRBJ2-3, with 11 bases fitting TRBD1. The V segment lost 5 bases and the J segment 4 bases; nucleotides outside the gene matches: 5. From germline, CDR1 is SQVTM and CDR2 ANQGSEA. This CDR3 spans 14 amino acids. The CDR3 nucleotides are TGCAGCGTTCCCGGGACAGGGGGGTCAGATACGCAGTATTTT. Residues: CSVPGTGGSDTQYF.

This clonotype was recorded at least ten times. The chain has TRBV4-3 and TRBJ2-7; either TRBD1 or TRBD2 may supply D (6 bases each). Between the trimmed V and J ends, which lost 0 bases and 2 bases, there was a span of 14 bases. CDR3 size: 16 residues. Germline lookup yields CDR1 LGHNA and CDR2 YSLEER. Here the CDR3 DNA reads TGCGCCAGCAGCCAAGATGGTAACGGGGGCGCCTACGAGCAGTACTTC. Translated, it gives CASSQDGNGGAYEQYF.

This clonotype was seen a handful of times. V and J are TRBV9 and TRBJ2-1, with 10 positions matching TRBD2. Germline V gene data show CDR1 as SGDLS and CDR2 as YYNGEE. The trim removed 4 bases at V and 5 bases at J, leaving 9 bases unmatched. The CDR3 runs to 16 residues. This CDR3 is CASSSRTSGTNNEQFF. CDR3 nucleotides: TGTGCCAGCAGCTCCAGGACTAGCGGAACTAACAATGAGCAGTTCTTC.

This clonotype was seen ten or more times. The J gene is TRBJ1-1, the V gene TRBV29-1, with TRBD1 matching over 7 bases. This CDR3 comprises 13 residues. V shed 3 bases and J 1 base; nucleotides not matched to a gene: 2. The germline V gene encodes CDR1 SQVTM and CDR2 ANQGSEA. CDR3 residues: CSVEGQTNTEAFF. In nucleotides, the CDR3 is TGCAGCGTTGAGGGACAGACGAACACTGAAGCTTTCTTT.

The gene calls are TRBV12-3 or TRBV12-4 and TRBJ2-3; possible D gene TRBD1, 6 bases. The CDR3 spans 14 residues. V shed 2 bases and J shed 6 bases, with 12 bases lying between them. The CDR3 region has the DNA TGTGCCAGCAGTTTACCCCGGGACACCGATACGCAGTATTTT. Residues: CASSLPRDTDTQYF.

The chain has TRBV6-1 and TRBJ2-3, with a possible D match to TRBD2 (5 bases). The CDR3 spans 12 residues. The germline V gene has CDR1 MNHNS and CDR2 SASEGT. V lost 7 bases and J lost 5, with 10 bases in between. In nucleotides, the CDR3 is TGTGCCAGCACGAGGGCGGGAGATACGCAGTATTTT. Amino acids: CASTRAGDTQYF.

This clonotype came up many times. An end of the junction differs from the germline gene, which may be a read error. The chain employs TRBV4-2 and TRBJ2-7; 10 positions agree with TRBD2. The germline V gene has CDR1 LGHNA and CDR2 YNFKEQ. The CDR3 contains 13 residues. The CDR3 loop reads CASSQDRSSGGVF. The CDR3, as DNA: TGTGCCAGCAGCCAAGATAGGTCTAGCGGGGGAGTCTTC.

V usage is TRBV25-1 and J usage is TRBJ1-1, with 10 bases that match TRBD1. CDR1 and CDR2 from the germline V gene are MGHDK and SYGVNS. Unmatched junction bases numbered 9, after V lost 2 bases and J lost 6 bases. This CDR3 comprises 16 residues. CDR3 sequence (DNA): TGTGCCAGCAGTGAAGGCCGGACAGGGGGGGTTTCTGAAGCTTTCTTT. Its translation: CASSEGRTGGVSEAFF.

This clonotype was observed many times. The rearrangement joins TRBV20-1 to TRBJ2-2, with TRBD2 as a possible D gene (6 bases). The V end was cut by 5 bases, the J end by 0 bases, with 13 bases between. The CDR3 loop spans 15 amino acids. Germline V gives CDR1 DFQATT, CDR2 SNEGSKA (reference sequence). DNA of the CDR3: TGCAGTGCTCCTTGGAGGGGACCGAACACCGGGGAGCTGTTTTTT. Translation: CSAPWRGPNTGELFF.

The rearrangement joins TRBV6-1 to TRBJ1-3; D not certain. This CDR3 region has 14 residues. Germline CDR1 is MNHNS and CDR2 is SASEGT. Trimming took 1 base from V and 2 from J, leaving 6 bases between them. The CDR3 nucleotides read TGTGCCAGCAGTGAAGTTGGGCCTGGAAACACCATATATTTT. Protein: CASSEVGPGNTIYF.

This clonotype was counted many times. The rearrangement links TRBV5-1 to TRBJ1-2; the match to TRBD1 covers 10 bases. CDR1 and CDR2 from the germline V gene are SGHRS and YFSETQ. CDR3 length: 19 amino acids. V shed 4 bases and J 6 bases; nucleotides not matched to a gene: 21. In nucleotides, the CDR3 is TGCGCCAGCAGCCCAGTCCCGGGACAGGGGAAGGATATCGTGGATGGCTACACCTTC. Protein product: CASSPVPGQGKDIVDGYTF.

Remarks on this clonotype: One end of the junction fails to match germline, which may point to a read error. The rearrangement joins TRBV6-6 to TRBJ2-3; D is unresolved. The CDR3 loop spans 11 amino acids. Germline V gene sequence: CDR1 MNHNY, CDR2 SVGAGI (reference sequence). CDR3 sequence: CPSSYTDTQYF. DNA of the CDR3: TGTCCCAGCTCCTACACAGATACGCAGTATTTT.

This clonotype was seen at least ten times. The CDR3 region has the DNA TGTGCCAGCAGTCTTGTAGGGGCTGGAGAGACCCAGTACTTC. Translated, it gives CASSLVGAGETQYF. This chain links TRBV12-3 or TRBV12-4 with TRBJ2-5; tentatively, D is TRBD1 (5 bases). The CDR3 consists of 14 residues. Trimming shortened V by 5 bases and J by 4 bases, and 14 bases separated the two germline ends.

The chain recombines TRBV5-5 with TRBJ2-2; no firm D call. This CDR3 is 16 amino acids long. Looked up from germline, CDR1 is SGHKS and CDR2 is YYEKEE (reference sequence). V lost 2 bases and J 7 bases, leaving 18 bases between the germline ends. CDR3 in DNA: TGTGCCAGCAGCTTACACGGAACGGTCCGCATCGGGGAGCTGTTTTTT. It codes for CASSLHGTVRIGELFF.

This clonotype appeared many times. The gene calls are TRBV5-1 and TRBJ2-1; D gene uncertain. From germline, CDR1 is SGHRS and CDR2 YFSETQ. Trimming removed 6 bases at V and 0 bases at J, with 7 bases between. This CDR3 is 13 amino acids long. The CDR3 DNA is TGCGCCAGCATTCTAAGCTCCTACAATGAGCAGTTCTTC. It yields the protein CASILSSYNEQFF.

This clonotype has ten or more counts. The chain employs TRBV7-9 and TRBJ2-3; D remains unclear. The V gene lost 1 base and the J gene lost 2 bases, with 7 bases spanning the gap. There are 14 residues in the CDR3. Germline V gene lookup returns CDR1 SEHNR and CDR2 FQNEAQ (reference sequence). CDR3 bases: TGTGCCAGCAGCTTAGAGGCCTCCACAGATACGCAGTATTTT. Residues: CASSLEASTDTQYF.

This clonotype was counted many times. V is TRBV9 and J is TRBJ2-7; D is possibly TRBD1 (6 bases). The CDR3 sequence is 14 residues long. Germline V CDR1 and CDR2: SGDLS, YYNGEE. Trimming pared 5 bases from V and 0 bases from J, leaving 12 bases between. The chain's CDR3 is CASSARGGSYEQYF. The DNA of the CDR3 is TGTGCCAGCAGTGCGAGAGGGGGCTCCTACGAGCAGTACTTC.

A word on this clonotype: A read error may be the cause here, since a much bigger clone is one base away. Given the absence of the conserved phenylalanine or tryptophan at the CDR3 end, a read error is likely. The chain employs TRBV6-6 and TRBJ1-5; D is possibly TRBD1 (5 bases). The CDR3 runs 13 residues. The V gene lost 7 bases and the J gene lost 3 bases, with 10 bases spanning the gap. Per the germline V gene, CDR1 is MNHNY and CDR2 is SVGAGI (reference sequence). The CDR3 DNA is TGTGCCAGCAAAAGAGGGGACAATCAGCCCCAGCATCTT. Translated: CASKRGDNQPQHL.

The genes are TRBV27 and TRBJ1-1, with TRBD1 matching over 8 bases. Trimming took 6 bases from V and 5 from J; bases not matched to a gene: 5. The CDR3 runs to 13 residues. Germline V CDR1 and CDR2: MNHEY, SMNVEV (reference sequence). This chain's CDR3 is CASRLDRGTEAFF. DNA for the CDR3: TGTGCCAGCAGACTCGACAGGGGAACTGAAGCTTTCTTT.

This clonotype was detected many times. V usage is TRBV3-1 and J usage is TRBJ1-1, with D unclear. This CDR3 region has 14 residues. The V gene lost 0 bases and the J gene lost 6 bases, with 11 bases spanning the gap. Germline V gene data show CDR1 as LGHDT and CDR2 as YNNKEL (reference sequence). In nucleotides, the CDR3 is TGTGCCAGCAGCCAAGATATAGGCGGAGCTGAAGCTTTCTTT. Residues: CASSQDIGGAEAFF.

This clonotype was recorded many times. The rearrangement uses TRBV7-9 and TRBJ2-4; 9 bases are shared with TRBD2. CDR1 SEHNR and CDR2 FQNEAQ come from the germline V gene (reference sequence). The V gene end was trimmed by 6 bases and the J gene end by 9 bases; junction bases not matched to a gene: 18. The CDR3 has 17 amino acids. The CDR3 DNA sequence: TGTGCCAGCAGTTGGGCAGCGGGAGGACCTTCAGGAACCATTCAGTACTTC. This translates into CASSWAAGGPSGTIQYF.

This clonotype came up a few times. This rearrangement joins TRBV30 to TRBJ1-6; D gene unclear. Trimming left V 0 bases short and J 10 bases short, with 13 bases between. Germline V gene lookup returns CDR1 GTSNPN and CDR2 SVGIG (reference sequence). This CDR3 region has 14 residues. The CDR3 nucleotides read TGTGCCTGGAGTGTACGAGGAAGAGAGTCACCCCTCCACTTT. Translation gives CAWSVRGRESPLHF. The variable domain in full, with the rest retrieved from reference TRBV30 and TRBJ1-6, is SQTIHQWPATLVQPVGSPLSLECTVEGTSNPNLYWYRQAAGRGLQLLFYSVGIGQISSEVPQNLSASRPQDRQFILSSKKLLLSDSGFYLCAWSVRGRESPLHFGNGTRLTVT.

This clonotype was seen more than once but under ten times. This chain connects TRBV20-1 to TRBJ2-1; maybe TRBD2 (7 bases). There are 15 residues in the CDR3. The germline V and J ends were trimmed by 2 bases and 1 base, with 12 bases remaining between them. Germline lookup yields CDR1 DFQATT and CDR2 SNEGSKA (reference sequence). The CDR3 is CSARPGRGSYNEQFF. CDR3 DNA: TGCAGTGCTAGACCTGGGAGGGGGTCCTACAATGAGCAGTTCTTC.

This clonotype was seen many times. The chain combines TRBV20-1 with TRBJ1-5; D call uncertain. The V gene's germline CDR1 is DFQATT and CDR2 SNEGSKA (reference sequence). The CDR3 consists of 12 residues. V lost 3 bases and J lost 9, with 12 bases in between. CDR3 sequence (DNA): TGCAGTGCTAGTAAAAGTCCTCGGCCCCAGCATTTT. Encoded protein: CSASKSPRPQHF.